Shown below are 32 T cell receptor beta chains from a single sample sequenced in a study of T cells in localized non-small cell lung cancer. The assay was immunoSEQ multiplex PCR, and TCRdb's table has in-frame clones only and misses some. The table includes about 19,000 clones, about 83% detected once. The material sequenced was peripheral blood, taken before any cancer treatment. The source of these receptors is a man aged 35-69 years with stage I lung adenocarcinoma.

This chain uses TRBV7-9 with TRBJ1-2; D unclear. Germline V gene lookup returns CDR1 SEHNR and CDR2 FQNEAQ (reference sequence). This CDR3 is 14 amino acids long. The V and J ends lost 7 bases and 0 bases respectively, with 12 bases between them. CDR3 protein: CASTPTGANYGYTF. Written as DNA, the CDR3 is TGTGCCAGCACCCCGACGGGAGCTAACTATGGCTACACCTTC.

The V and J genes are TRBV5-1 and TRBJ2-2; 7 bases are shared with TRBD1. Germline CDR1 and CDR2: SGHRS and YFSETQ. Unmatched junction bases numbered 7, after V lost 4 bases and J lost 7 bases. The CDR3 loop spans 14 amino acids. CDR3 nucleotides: TGCGCCAGCAGCGCCCTCCAGGGGGACGGGGAGCTGTTTTTT. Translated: CASSALQGDGELFF.

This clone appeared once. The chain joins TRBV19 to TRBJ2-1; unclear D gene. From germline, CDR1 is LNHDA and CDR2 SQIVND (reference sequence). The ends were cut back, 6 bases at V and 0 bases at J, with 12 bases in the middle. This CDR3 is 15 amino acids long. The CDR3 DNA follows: TGTGCCAGTAGAGTCAGCGCGAGCTCCTACAATGAGCAGTTCTTC. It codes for CASRVSASSYNEQFF.

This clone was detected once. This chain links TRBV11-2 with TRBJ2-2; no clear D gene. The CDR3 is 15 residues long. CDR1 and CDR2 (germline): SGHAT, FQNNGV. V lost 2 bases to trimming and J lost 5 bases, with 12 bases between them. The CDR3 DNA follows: TGTGCCAGCAGCTTAAGTGTCAGTATGACCGGGGAGCTGTTTTTT. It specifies CASSLSVSMTGELFF.

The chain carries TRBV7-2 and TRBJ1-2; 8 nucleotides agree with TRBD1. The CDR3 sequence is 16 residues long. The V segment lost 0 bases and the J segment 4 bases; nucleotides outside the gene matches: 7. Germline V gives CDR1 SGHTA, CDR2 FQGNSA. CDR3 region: CASSLAGTGFSYGYTF. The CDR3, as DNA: TGTGCCAGCAGCTTAGCCGGGACAGGATTCAGCTATGGCTACACCTTC.

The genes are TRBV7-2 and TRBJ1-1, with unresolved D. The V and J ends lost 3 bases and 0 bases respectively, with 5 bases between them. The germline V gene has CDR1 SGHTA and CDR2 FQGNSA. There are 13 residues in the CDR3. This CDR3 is CASSLGMNTEAFF. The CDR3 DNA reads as TGTGCCAGCAGCTTGGGGATGAACACTGAAGCTTTCTTT.

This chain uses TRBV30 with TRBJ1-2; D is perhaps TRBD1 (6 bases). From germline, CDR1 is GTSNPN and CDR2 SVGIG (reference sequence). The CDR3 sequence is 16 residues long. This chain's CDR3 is CASGTQGTSANYGYTF. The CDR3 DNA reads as TGTGCTTCGGGGACACAGGGCACTAGCGCTAACTATGGCTACACCTTC.

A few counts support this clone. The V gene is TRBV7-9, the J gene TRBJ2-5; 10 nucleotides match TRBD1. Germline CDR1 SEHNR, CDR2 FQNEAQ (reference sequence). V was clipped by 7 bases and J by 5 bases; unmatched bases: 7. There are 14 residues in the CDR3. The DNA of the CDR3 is TGTGCCAGCACTTCGACAGGGGGCCGTGAGACCCAGTACTTC. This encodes CASTSTGGRETQYF.

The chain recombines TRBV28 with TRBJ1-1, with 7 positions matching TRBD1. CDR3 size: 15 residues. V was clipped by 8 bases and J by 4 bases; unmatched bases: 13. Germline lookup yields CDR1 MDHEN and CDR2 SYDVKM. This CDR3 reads CASGRDAGQSTEAFF. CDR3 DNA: TGTGCCAGCGGACGCGACGCGGGACAGAGCACTGAAGCTTTCTTT.

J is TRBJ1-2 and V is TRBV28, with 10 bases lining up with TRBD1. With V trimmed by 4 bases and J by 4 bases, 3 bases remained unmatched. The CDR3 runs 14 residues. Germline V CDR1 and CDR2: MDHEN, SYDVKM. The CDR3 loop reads CASSSGQGGYGYTF. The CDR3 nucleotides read TGTGCCAGCAGTTCCGGACAGGGGGGCTATGGCTACACCTTC.

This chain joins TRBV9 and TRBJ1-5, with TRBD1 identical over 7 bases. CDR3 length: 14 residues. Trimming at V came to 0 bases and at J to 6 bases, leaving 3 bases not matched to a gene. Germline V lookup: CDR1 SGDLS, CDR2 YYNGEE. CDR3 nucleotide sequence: TGTGCCAGCAGCGTAGAGGGGGCCACTCAGCCCCAGCATTTT. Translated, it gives CASSVEGATQPQHF.

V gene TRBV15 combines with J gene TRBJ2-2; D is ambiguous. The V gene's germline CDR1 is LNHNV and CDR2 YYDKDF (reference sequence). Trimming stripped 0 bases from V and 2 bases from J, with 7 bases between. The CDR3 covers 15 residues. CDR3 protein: CATSRDERNTGELFF. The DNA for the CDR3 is TGTGCCACCAGCAGAGATGAGAGAAACACCGGGGAGCTGTTTTTT.

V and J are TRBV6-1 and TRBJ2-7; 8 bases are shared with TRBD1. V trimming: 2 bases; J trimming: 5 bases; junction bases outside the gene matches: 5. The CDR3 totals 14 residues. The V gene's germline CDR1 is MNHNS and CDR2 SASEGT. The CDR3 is CASSETQGVHEQYF. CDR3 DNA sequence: TGTGCCAGCAGTGAAACACAGGGGGTCCACGAGCAGTACTTC.

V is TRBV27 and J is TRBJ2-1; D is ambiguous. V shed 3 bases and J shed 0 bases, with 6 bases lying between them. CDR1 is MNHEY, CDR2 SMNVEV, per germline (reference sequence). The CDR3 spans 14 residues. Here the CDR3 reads CASSLSGSYNEQFF. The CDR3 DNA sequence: TGTGCCAGCAGTTTGAGTGGCTCCTACAATGAGCAGTTCTTC.

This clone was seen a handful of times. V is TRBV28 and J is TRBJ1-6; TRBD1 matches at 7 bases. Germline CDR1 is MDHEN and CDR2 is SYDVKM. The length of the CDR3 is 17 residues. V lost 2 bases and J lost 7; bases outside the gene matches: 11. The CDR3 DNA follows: TGTGCCAGCAGTTTAACAGGTCCGGGACAGTTGAATTCACCCCTCCACTTT. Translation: CASSLTGPGQLNSPLHF.

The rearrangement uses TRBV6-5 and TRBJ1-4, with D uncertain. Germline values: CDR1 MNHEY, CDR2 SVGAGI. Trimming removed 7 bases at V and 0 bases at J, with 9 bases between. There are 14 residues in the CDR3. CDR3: CASTNPPTNEKLFF. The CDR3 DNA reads TGTGCCAGCACCAACCCGCCAACTAATGAAAAACTGTTTTTT.

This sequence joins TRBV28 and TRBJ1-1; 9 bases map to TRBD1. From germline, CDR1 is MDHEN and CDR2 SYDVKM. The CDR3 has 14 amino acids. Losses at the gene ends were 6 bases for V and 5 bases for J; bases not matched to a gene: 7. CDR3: CASRYRGRGTEAFF. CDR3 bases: TGTGCCAGCAGGTACAGGGGGCGAGGGACTGAAGCTTTCTTT.

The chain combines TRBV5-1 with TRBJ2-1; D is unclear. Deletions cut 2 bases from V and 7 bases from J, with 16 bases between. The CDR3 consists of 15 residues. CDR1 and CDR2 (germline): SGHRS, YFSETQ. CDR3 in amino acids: CASSFGQVGANEQFF. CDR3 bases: TGCGCCAGCAGCTTTGGGCAGGTGGGTGCTAATGAGCAGTTCTTC.

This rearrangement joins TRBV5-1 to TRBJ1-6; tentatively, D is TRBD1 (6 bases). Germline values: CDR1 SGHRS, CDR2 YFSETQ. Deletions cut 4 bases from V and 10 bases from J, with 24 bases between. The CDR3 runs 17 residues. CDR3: CASSPGALGRGGSPLHF. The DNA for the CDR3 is TGCGCCAGCAGCCCGGGGGCTTTGGGGCGCGGTGGGTCACCCCTCCACTTT.

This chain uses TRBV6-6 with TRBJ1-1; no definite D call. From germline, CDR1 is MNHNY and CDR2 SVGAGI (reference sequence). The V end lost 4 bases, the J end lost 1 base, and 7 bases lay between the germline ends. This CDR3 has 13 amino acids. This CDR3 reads CASSSLENTEAFF. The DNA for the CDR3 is TGTGCCAGCAGTTCTCTAGAGAACACTGAAGCTTTCTTT.

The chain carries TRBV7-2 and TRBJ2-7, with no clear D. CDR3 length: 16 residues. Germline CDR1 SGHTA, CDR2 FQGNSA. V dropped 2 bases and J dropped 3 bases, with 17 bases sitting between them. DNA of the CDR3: TGTGCCAGCAGCTTAATGTCTGGTAGCCCTCTCTACGAGCAGTACTTC. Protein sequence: CASSLMSGSPLYEQYF.

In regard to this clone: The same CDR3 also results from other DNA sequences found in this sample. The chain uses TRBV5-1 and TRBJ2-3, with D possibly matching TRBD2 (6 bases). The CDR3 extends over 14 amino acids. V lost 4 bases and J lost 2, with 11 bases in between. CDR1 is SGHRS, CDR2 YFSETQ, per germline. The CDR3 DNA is TGCGCCAGCAGCCAGGGACTTGTCACAGATACGCAGTATTTT. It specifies CASSQGLVTDTQYF.

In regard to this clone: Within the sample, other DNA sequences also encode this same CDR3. DNA for the CDR3: TGTGCCAGCAGCTTGGGAGCTAGCGGGGGGACAGATACGCAGTATTTT. This gives the protein CASSLGASGGTDTQYF. The chain uses TRBV5-5 and TRBJ2-3, with 11 bases fitting TRBD2. This CDR3 has 16 residues. The V segment lost 0 bases and the J segment 3 bases; nucleotides outside the gene matches: 3. Looked up from germline, CDR1 is SGHKS and CDR2 is YYEKEE (reference sequence).

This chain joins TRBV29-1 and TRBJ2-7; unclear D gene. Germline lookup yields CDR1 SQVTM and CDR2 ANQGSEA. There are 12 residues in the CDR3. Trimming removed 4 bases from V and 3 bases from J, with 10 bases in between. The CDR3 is CSVALEDYEQYF. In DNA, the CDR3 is TGCAGCGTTGCCCTTGAGGACTACGAGCAGTACTTC.

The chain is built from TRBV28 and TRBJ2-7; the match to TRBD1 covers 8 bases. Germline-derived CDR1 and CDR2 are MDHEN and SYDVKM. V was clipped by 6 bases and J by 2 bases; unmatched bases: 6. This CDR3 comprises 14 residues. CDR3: CASSSGQATYEQYF. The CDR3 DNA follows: TGTGCCAGCAGCTCGGGACAGGCAACCTACGAGCAGTACTTC.

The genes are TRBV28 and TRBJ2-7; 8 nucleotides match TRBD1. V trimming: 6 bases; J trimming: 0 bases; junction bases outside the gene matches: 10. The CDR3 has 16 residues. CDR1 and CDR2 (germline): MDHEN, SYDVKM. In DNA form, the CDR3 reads TGTGCCAGCAGAGCCAGGGGACAGGAGGCCTCCTACGAGCAGTACTTC. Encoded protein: CASRARGQEASYEQYF.

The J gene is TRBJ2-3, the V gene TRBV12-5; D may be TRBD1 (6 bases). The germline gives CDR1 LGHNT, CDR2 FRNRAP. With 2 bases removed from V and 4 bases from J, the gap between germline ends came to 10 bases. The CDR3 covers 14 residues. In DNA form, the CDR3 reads TGTGCTAGTGGTTTGTCACAGGGTTCAGATACGCAGTATTTT. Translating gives CASGLSQGSDTQYF. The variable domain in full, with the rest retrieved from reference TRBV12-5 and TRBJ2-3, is DARVTQTPRHKVTEMGQEVTMRCQPILGHNTVFWYRQTMMQGLELLAYFRNRAPLDDSGMPKDRFSAEMPDATLATLKIQPSEPRDSAVYFCASGLSQGSDTQYFGPGTRLTVL.

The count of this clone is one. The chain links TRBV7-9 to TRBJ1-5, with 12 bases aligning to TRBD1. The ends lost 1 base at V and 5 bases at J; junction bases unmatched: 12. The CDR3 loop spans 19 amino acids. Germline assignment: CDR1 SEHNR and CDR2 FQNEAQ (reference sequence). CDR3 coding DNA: TGTGCCAGCAGCTTAGGAGTGGGGACAGGGGGCGCGGGGGATCAGCCCCAGCATTTT. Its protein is CASSLGVGTGGAGDQPQHF.

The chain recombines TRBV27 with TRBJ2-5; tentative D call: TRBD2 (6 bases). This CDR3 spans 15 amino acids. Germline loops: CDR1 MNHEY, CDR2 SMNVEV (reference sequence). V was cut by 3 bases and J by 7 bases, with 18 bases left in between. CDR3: CASSLVGGNAGTQYF. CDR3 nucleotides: TGTGCCAGCAGTTTGGTAGGAGGGAACGCGGGGACCCAGTACTTC.

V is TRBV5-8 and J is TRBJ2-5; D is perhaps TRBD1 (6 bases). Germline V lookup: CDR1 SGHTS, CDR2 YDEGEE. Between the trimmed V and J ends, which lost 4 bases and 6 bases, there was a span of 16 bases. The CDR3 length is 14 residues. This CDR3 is CASSLQGTMKTQYF. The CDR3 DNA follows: TGTGCCAGCAGCCTACAGGGTACAATGAAGACCCAGTACTTC.

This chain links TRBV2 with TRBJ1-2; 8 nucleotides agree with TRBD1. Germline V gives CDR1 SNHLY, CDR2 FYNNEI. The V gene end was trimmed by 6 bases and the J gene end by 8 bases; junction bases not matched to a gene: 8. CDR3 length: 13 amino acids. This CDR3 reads CASSQQDRGGYTF. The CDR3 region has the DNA TGTGCCAGCAGCCAACAAGACAGGGGCGGCTACACCTTC.

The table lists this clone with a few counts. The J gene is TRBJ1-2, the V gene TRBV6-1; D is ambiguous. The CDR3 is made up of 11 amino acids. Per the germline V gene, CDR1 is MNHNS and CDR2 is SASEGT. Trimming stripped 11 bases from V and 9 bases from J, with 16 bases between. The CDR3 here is CAVSQERSYTF. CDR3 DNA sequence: TGTGCCGTATCCCAGGAGAGGAGCTACACCTTC.